The 29 T cell receptor beta chains in this list originate from one sample, sequenced in a study of shared clonotypes between healthy human individuals. TCRdb keeps only in-frame clones here, not all; method: immunoSEQ multiplex PCR. The sample has approximately 1.9 million clones, approximately 92% seen once. Naive-designated CD8 cells lacked CD45RO, were positively enriched for CCR7, and omitted terminally differentiated effector memory CD45RA+ cells. The sample was naive CD8+ T cells from PBMCs. The receptors come from a young man in good health. Some clones in this sample may be carry-over from other donors' samples.

This chain joins TRBV28 and TRBJ2-2; either TRBD1 or TRBD2 may fit D (5 bases each). The V end was cut by 3 bases, the J end by 4 bases, with 12 bases between. This CDR3 is built from 15 residues. CDR1 is MDHEN, CDR2 SYDVKM, per germline. CDR3 sequence: CASSFEGIPTGELFF. The CDR3 DNA reads as TGTGCCAGCAGTTTTGAGGGGATTCCCACCGGGGAGCTGTTTTTT.

The chain recombines TRBV5-1 with TRBJ2-7, with D hard to call. Deletions cut 5 bases from V and 0 bases from J, with 15 bases between. Per germline, CDR1 SGHRS and CDR2 YFSETQ. The CDR3 has 15 amino acids. The chain's CDR3 is CASRTTFESSYEQYF. For the CDR3, the DNA is TGCGCCAGCAGGACGACGTTCGAGAGCTCCTACGAGCAGTACTTC.

The chain has TRBV11-2 and TRBJ2-5; D is possibly TRBD2 (6 bases). Germline loops: CDR1 SGHAT, CDR2 FQNNGV. The length of the CDR3 is 13 residues. V lost 3 bases to trimming and J lost 7 bases, with 12 bases between them. The CDR3 coding sequence is TGTGCCAGCAGCTTCGGGGGATTAGGGACCCAGTACTTC. This gives the protein CASSFGGLGTQYF. Filled out from reference TRBV11-2 and TRBJ2-5, the complete variable domain reads EAGVAQSPRYKIIEKRQSVAFWCNPISGHATLYWYQQILGQGPKLLIQFQNNGVVDDSQLPKDRFSAERLKGVDSTLKIQPAKLEDSAVYLCASSFGGLGTQYFGPGTRLLVL.

V is TRBV5-4 and J is TRBJ2-3; TRBD1 or TRBD2 may be the D gene (6 bases each). The CDR3 is 15 residues long. V was cut by 6 bases and J by 5 bases, with 19 bases left in between. Germline assignment: CDR1 SGHNT and CDR2 YYREEE (reference sequence). CDR3 nucleotide sequence: TGTGCCAGCAACACCCGGGGGCCTAAGAGAGATACGCAGTATTTT. Protein: CASNTRGPKRDTQYF.

A remark on this clone: The sample carries other DNA sequences with the same CDR3. The chain links TRBV11-2 to TRBJ2-7; D is unresolved. Trimming removed 5 bases from V and 1 base from J, with 9 bases in between. The CDR3 has 13 residues. Germline V gene data show CDR1 as SGHAT and CDR2 as FQNNGV. In nucleotides, the CDR3 is TGTGCCAGCAGCCGCCGGAGTTCCTACGAGCAGTACTTC. This codes for CASSRRSSYEQYF.

The chain combines TRBV11-2 with TRBJ2-1; TRBD2 might be the D (6 bases). V was shortened by 5 bases and J by 6 bases, with 17 bases between the two germline ends. This CDR3 is 15 amino acids long. Germline V gene lookup returns CDR1 SGHAT and CDR2 FQNNGV. The CDR3 here is CASSPRRVNRNEQFF. The DNA for the CDR3 is TGTGCCAGCAGCCCGCGGAGGGTGAACCGCAATGAGCAGTTCTTC. The whole variable domain, remainder taken from reference TRBV11-2 and TRBJ2-1, is EAGVAQSPRYKIIEKRQSVAFWCNPISGHATLYWYQQILGQGPKLLIQFQNNGVVDDSQLPKDRFSAERLKGVDSTLKIQPAKLEDSAVYLCASSPRRVNRNEQFFGPGTRLTVL.

This rearrangement joins TRBV15 to TRBJ2-1; D gene uncertain. CDR1 and CDR2 from the germline V gene are LNHNV and YYDKDF (reference sequence). CDR3 length: 16 amino acids. The ends were cut back, 2 bases at V and 2 bases at J, with 13 bases in the middle. CDR3 sequence reads: CATSRKLAPPYNEQFF. CDR3 DNA: TGTGCCACCAGCAGAAAATTAGCCCCCCCCTACAATGAGCAGTTCTTC.

DNA for the CDR3: TGTGCCAGCAGCCAATTGTCAGAGGGTAACCAAGAGACCCAGTACTTC. Protein product: CASSQLSEGNQETQYF. This chain joins TRBV16 and TRBJ2-5; D may be TRBD2 (5 bases). Trimming cost V 1 base and J 0 bases, with 12 bases left between them. The germline V gene encodes CDR1 KGHSY and CDR2 FQNENV. The CDR3 length is 16 residues.

The chain links TRBV4-3 to TRBJ2-7; no clear D gene. Between the trimmed V and J ends, which lost 1 base and 3 bases, there was a span of 7 bases. The germline CDR1 and CDR2 sequences are LGHNA and YSLEER. CDR3 length: 13 amino acids. CDR3 nucleotides: TGCGCCAGCAGCCAAGGGTCTAACTACGAGCAGTACTTC. Translated, it gives CASSQGSNYEQYF.

The chain links TRBV2 to TRBJ2-7; 7 bases are a match to TRBD1. CDR1 SNHLY and CDR2 FYNNEI come from the germline V gene. CDR3 length equals 13 residues. Trimming at V came to 6 bases and at J to 4 bases, leaving 6 bases not matched to a gene. CDR3 in amino acids: CASRDRVFYEQYF. The DNA of the CDR3 is TGTGCCAGCAGAGACAGGGTTTTTTACGAGCAGTACTTC.

This clone has a handful of counts. CDR3 residues: CASSVGLPSSYEQYF. The CDR3 DNA follows: TGTGCCAGCAGCGTAGGCCTCCCGAGCTCCTACGAGCAGTACTTC. The gene calls are TRBV9 and TRBJ2-7; D unclear. Germline-derived CDR1 and CDR2 are SGDLS and YYNGEE. The CDR3 consists of 15 residues. V lost 0 bases, J lost 0 bases, and 10 bases lay in between.

V is TRBV28 and J is TRBJ1-3; 7 bases are shared with TRBD1. In germline, CDR1 is MDHEN, CDR2 SYDVKM. Trimming took 4 bases from V and 3 from J; bases not matched to a gene: 15. The CDR3 is 18 residues long. CDR3 amino acids: CASSSRLINRGGGNTIYF. The CDR3 nucleotides are TGTGCCAGCAGTTCCCGCCTCATAAACAGGGGAGGTGGAAACACCATATATTTT. Full variable domain (rest looked up from reference TRBV28 and TRBJ1-3): DVKVTQSSRYLVKRTGEKVFLECVQDMDHENMFWYRQDPGLGLRLIYFSYDVKMKEKGDIPEGYSVSREKKERFSLILESASTNQTSMYLCASSSRLINRGGGNTIYFGEGSWLTVV.

This chain connects TRBV25-1 to TRBJ2-5; 15 bases fit TRBD2. Trimming removed 6 bases from V and 5 bases from J; junction bases left unmatched: 7. Germline CDR1 and CDR2: MGHDK and SYGVNS. The CDR3 runs to 16 residues. The CDR3 DNA reads TGTGCCAGCAGGCACGGGACTAGCGGGAGGTTGGAGACCCAGTACTTC. It specifies CASRHGTSGRLETQYF.

A remark on this clone: This same CDR3 is encoded by further DNA sequences in the sample. The chain employs TRBV5-4 and TRBJ2-5; 8 bases map to TRBD2. Trimming removed 4 bases from V and 5 bases from J; junction bases left unmatched: 4. The CDR3 covers 13 residues. The germline CDR1 and CDR2 sequences are SGHNT and YYREEE (reference sequence). CDR3 region: CASSPGRGETQYF. The CDR3 nucleotides read TGTGCCAGCAGCCCCGGGAGGGGGGAGACCCAGTACTTC.

V is TRBV28 and J is TRBJ1-1; tentatively, D is TRBD1 (5 bases). The CDR3 covers 16 residues. Germline CDR1 is MDHEN and CDR2 is SYDVKM. Trimming shortened V by 7 bases and J by 3 bases, and 21 bases separated the two germline ends. CDR3 protein: CASTSRGQFRDTEAFF. Written as DNA, the CDR3 is TGTGCCAGCACTTCCCGAGGTCAATTCAGGGACACTGAAGCTTTCTTT.

The chain couples TRBV14 to TRBJ2-4; no definite D call. The V end lost 0 bases, the J end lost 2 bases, and 14 bases lay between the germline ends. This CDR3 is 17 amino acids long. Germline loops: CDR1 SGHDN, CDR2 FVKESK. The chain's CDR3 is CASSQDEWSATKNIQYF. CDR3 DNA: TGTGCCAGCAGCCAAGACGAGTGGTCCGCCACCAAAAACATTCAGTACTTC.

This clone was recorded only once. The chain carries TRBV19 and TRBJ1-1; D is ambiguous. V was cut by 2 bases and J by 0 bases, with 7 bases left in between. From germline, CDR1 is LNHDA and CDR2 SQIVND (reference sequence). CDR3 size: 14 residues. The DNA for the CDR3 is TGTGCCAGTAGTATACGTCTGGTGAACACTGAAGCTTTCTTT. It encodes CASSIRLVNTEAFF.

This sequence joins TRBV4-1 and TRBJ2-1, with 10 bases fitting TRBD2. Per germline, CDR1 MGHRA and CDR2 YSYEKL. Trimming at V came to 6 bases and at J to 0 bases, leaving 2 bases not matched to a gene. The CDR3 is 15 residues long. CDR3 DNA sequence: TGCGCCAGCAGTCCTAGCGGGAGCTCCTACAATGAGCAGTTCTTC. This gives the protein CASSPSGSSYNEQFF.

The V and J genes are TRBV6-1 and TRBJ2-7; 11 bases fit TRBD2. V was pared by 2 bases and J by 0 bases, with 6 bases of the junction left unmatched. The CDR3 is made up of 17 amino acids. Germline CDR1 MNHNS, CDR2 SASEGT. The DNA of the CDR3 is TGTGCCAGCAGTGAATCCCAGCTAGCGGGAGGCTCCTACGAGCAGTACTTC. Its translation is CASSESQLAGGSYEQYF.

J is TRBJ2-7 and V is TRBV27, with TRBD2 identical over 7 bases. Per the germline V gene, CDR1 is MNHEY and CDR2 is SMNVEV (reference sequence). This CDR3 spans 16 amino acids. V lost 1 base to trimming and J lost 4 bases; unmatched junction nucleotides: 10. The CDR3 here is CASSLYQKTSPYEQYF. The CDR3 nucleotides are TGTGCCAGCAGTTTATACCAGAAGACTAGCCCTTACGAGCAGTACTTC.

The chain is built from TRBV21-1 and TRBJ2-5; the D segment call TRBD2 is taken from the table without a DNA check. TRBV21-1 is termed a pseudogene. The CDR3 is 12 residues long. CDR3 DNA: TGTGCCAGCAGCAAAGCTTGGGGAGGCGAGTACTTC. Translating gives CASSKAWGGEYF.

This CDR3 reads CAISEFWDRGREQYF. The CDR3 coding sequence is TGTGCCATCAGTGAGTTTTGGGACAGGGGGCGCGAGCAGTACTTC. The chain is built from TRBV10-3 and TRBJ2-7; TRBD1 aligns across 12 bases. The germline gives CDR1 ENHRY, CDR2 SYGVKD. There are 15 residues in the CDR3. With 1 base clipped from V and 6 bases from J, the junction kept 4 bases outside the gene matches.

This chain connects TRBV6-5 to TRBJ1-1, with D unresolved. The V gene's germline CDR1 is MNHEY and CDR2 SVGAGI. This CDR3 is 11 amino acids long. Trimming removed 7 bases at V and 7 bases at J, with 10 bases between. The CDR3 sequence is CASTPGGEAFF. As DNA, the CDR3 is TGTGCCAGCACCCCCGGCGGTGAAGCTTTCTTT.

Regarding this clone: This specimen includes other DNA sequences encoding the same CDR3. This rearrangement joins TRBV4-1 to TRBJ2-1, with 15 bases identical to TRBD2. CDR3 length: 15 residues. V dropped 4 bases and J dropped 9; count of bases not matched to a gene: 4. The germline V gene encodes CDR1 MGHRA and CDR2 YSYEKL. The chain's CDR3 is CASSPGLAGGREQFF. CDR3 DNA sequence: TGCGCCAGCAGCCCGGGACTAGCGGGAGGACGTGAGCAGTTCTTC.

V gene TRBV28 combines with J gene TRBJ2-1, with 9 bases matching TRBD2. V was pared by 10 bases and J by 6 bases, with 13 bases of the junction left unmatched. Germline V gene sequence: CDR1 MDHEN, CDR2 SYDVKM. This CDR3 comprises 15 residues. CDR3 region: CATIPSGRRGNEQFF. CDR3 DNA: TGTGCCACGATTCCGAGCGGGAGGAGGGGCAATGAGCAGTTCTTC. The variable domain in full, completed from reference TRBV28 and TRBJ2-1, reads DVKVTQSSRYLVKRTGEKVFLECVQDMDHENMFWYRQDPGLGLRLIYFSYDVKMKEKGDIPEGYSVSREKKERFSLILESASTNQTSMYLCATIPSGRRGNEQFFGPGTRLTVL.

On this clone itself: Other DNA sequences from this sample encode an identical CDR3 as well. This rearrangement joins TRBV19 to TRBJ1-1; tentatively, D is TRBD1 (6 bases). Germline CDR1 is LNHDA and CDR2 is SQIVND (reference sequence). The V end lost 7 bases, the J end lost 1 base, and 7 bases lay between the germline ends. The CDR3 covers 12 residues. This CDR3 is CASKQGNTEAFF. The DNA for the CDR3 is TGTGCCAGTAAACAGGGGAACACTGAAGCTTTCTTT.

The chain is built from TRBV28 and TRBJ1-2; 7 nucleotides align to TRBD1. The V gene end was trimmed by 5 bases and the J gene end by 4 bases; junction bases not matched to a gene: 4. The germline gives CDR1 MDHEN, CDR2 SYDVKM. The CDR3 extends over 13 amino acids. CDR3 nucleotides: TGTGCCAGCAGTCCCCGGGACAGCTATGGCTACACCTTC. Its translation: CASSPRDSYGYTF.

The chain combines TRBV5-1 with TRBJ2-5, with D perhaps TRBD2 (6 bases). Germline lookup yields CDR1 SGHRS and CDR2 YFSETQ. V was trimmed by 4 bases and J by 5 bases, leaving 24 bases between them. The CDR3 is made up of 17 amino acids. The CDR3 spells CASSGVTRRIYGETQYF. The CDR3 DNA follows: TGCGCCAGCAGCGGGGTGACTAGGAGGATTTATGGGGAGACCCAGTACTTC.

This clone was picked up one time. The rearrangement uses TRBV30 and TRBJ2-7; D is possibly TRBD1 or TRBD2 (5 bases each). V was pared by 2 bases and J by 6 bases, with 14 bases between. The germline gives CDR1 GTSNPN, CDR2 SVGIG (reference sequence). The CDR3 is 13 residues long. The CDR3: CAWSLGEHREQYF. The CDR3 nucleotides read TGTGCCTGGAGTTTGGGGGAACACCGCGAGCAGTACTTC.